This T cell receptor beta chain was sequenced for a study of cytomegalovirus exposure and HLA in healthy donors. Study background: It was reported in a later analysis that the 95 to 150 validation repertoires used the same platform as the 550 to 850 first-cohort repertoires.

Clones were sequenced by immunoSEQ multiplex PCR, and TCRdb holds only the in-frame ones, with some missing. In the table there are about 220,000 clones, under 95% of which are singletons. Germline CDR1 and CDR2: SGHVS and FNYEAQ. V dropped 0 bases and J dropped 5 bases, with 8 bases sitting between them. This CDR3 is 14 amino acids long. The sequenced sample was PBMCs. The V call is TRBV7-6, the J call TRBJ2-1; a possible D gene is TRBD2 (6 bases). The source is a woman aged 18-29 years in good health and CMV-seronegative. CDR3 sequence reads: CASSLAPSDNEQFF. CDR3 nucleotides: TGTGCCAGCAGCTTAGCGCCTAGCGACAATGAGCAGTTCTTC.